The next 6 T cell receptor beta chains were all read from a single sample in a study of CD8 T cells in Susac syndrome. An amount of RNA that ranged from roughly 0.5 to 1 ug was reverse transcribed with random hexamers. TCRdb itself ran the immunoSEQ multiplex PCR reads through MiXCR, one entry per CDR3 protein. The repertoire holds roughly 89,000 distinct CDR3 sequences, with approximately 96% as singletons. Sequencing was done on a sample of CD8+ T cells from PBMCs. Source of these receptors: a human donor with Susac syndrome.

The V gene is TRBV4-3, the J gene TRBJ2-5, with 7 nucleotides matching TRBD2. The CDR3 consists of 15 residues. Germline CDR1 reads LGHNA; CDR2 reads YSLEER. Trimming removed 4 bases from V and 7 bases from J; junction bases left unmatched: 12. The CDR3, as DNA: TGCGCCAGCAGCCCATCTAGCGCCTCGGGGGGGACCCAGTACTTC. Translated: CASSPSSASGGTQYF.

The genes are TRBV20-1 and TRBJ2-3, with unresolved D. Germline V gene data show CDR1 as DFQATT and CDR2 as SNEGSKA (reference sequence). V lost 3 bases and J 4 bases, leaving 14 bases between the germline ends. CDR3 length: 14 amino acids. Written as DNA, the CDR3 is TGCAGTGCTAGTATACATGAGACATCAGATACGCAGTATTTT. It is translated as CSASIHETSDTQYF.

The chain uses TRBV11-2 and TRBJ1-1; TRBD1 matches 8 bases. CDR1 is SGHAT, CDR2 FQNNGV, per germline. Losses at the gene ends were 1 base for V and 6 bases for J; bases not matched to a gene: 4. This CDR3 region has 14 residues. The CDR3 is CASSLARQGSEAFF. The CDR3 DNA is TGTGCCAGCAGCTTAGCCCGACAGGGGTCTGAAGCTTTCTTT.

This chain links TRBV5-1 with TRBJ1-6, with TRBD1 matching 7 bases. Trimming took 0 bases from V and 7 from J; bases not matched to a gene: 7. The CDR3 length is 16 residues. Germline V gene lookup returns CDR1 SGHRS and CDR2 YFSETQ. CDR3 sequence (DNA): TGCGCCAGCAGCTTGGGAACGGGACAGAGAAATTCACCCCTCCACTTT. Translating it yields CASSLGTGQRNSPLHF. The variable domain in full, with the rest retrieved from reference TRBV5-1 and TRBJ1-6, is KAGVTQTPRYLIKTRGQQVTLSCSPISGHRSVSWYQQTPGQGLQFLFEYFSETQRNKGNFPGRFSGRQFSNSRSEMNVSTLELGDSALYLCASSLGTGQRNSPLHFGNGTRLTVT.

CDR3 sequence: CASSLVDPTRSYNEQFF. The CDR3, as DNA: TGTGCCAGCAGCTTGGTAGATCCCACTCGCTCCTACAATGAGCAGTTCTTC. The chain links TRBV11-1 to TRBJ2-1; no definite D call. The V gene lost 3 bases and the J gene lost 0 bases, with 15 bases spanning the gap. CDR1 and CDR2 (germline): SGHAT, FQDESV (reference sequence). The CDR3 consists of 17 residues.

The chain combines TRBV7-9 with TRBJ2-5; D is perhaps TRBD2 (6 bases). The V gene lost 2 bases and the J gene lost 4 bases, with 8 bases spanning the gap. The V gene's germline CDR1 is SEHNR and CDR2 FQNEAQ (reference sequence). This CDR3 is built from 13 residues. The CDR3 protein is CASSLPGGETQYF. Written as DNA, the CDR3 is TGTGCCAGCAGCTTACCCGGGGGAGAGACCCAGTACTTC. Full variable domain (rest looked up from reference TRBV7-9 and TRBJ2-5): DTGVSQNPRHKITKRGQNVTFRCDPISEHNRLYWYRQTLGQGPEFLTYFQNEAQLEKSRLLSDRFSAERPKGSFSTLEIQRTEQGDSAMYLCASSLPGGETQYFGPGTRLLVL.